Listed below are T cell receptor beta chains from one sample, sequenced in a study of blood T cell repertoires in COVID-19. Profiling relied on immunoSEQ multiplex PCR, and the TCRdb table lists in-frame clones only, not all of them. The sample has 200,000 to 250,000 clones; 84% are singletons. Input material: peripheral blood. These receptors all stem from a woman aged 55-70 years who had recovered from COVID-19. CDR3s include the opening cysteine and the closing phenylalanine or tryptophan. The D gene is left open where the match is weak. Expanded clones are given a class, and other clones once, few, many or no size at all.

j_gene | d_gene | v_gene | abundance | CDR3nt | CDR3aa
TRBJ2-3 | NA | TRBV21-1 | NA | TGTGCCAGCAGCCCCCACGGGGGGACCACAGATACGCAGTATTTT | CASSPHGGTTDTQYF
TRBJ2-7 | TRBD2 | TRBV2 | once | TGTGCCAGCAGTGAGACTAGCGCAACCTACGAGCAGTACTTC | CASSETSATYEQYF
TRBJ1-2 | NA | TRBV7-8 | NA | TGTGCCAGCAGCTTAGGCAGGGAAGAGTATGGCTACACCTTC | CASSLGREEYGYTF
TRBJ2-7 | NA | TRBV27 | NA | TGTGCCAGCAGTTTCTTGACAGGCGATAGCTCCTACGAGCAGTACTTC | CASSFLTGDSSYEQYF
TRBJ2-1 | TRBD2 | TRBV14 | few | TGTGCCAGCAGCCAAGGGGACTACGTTTATGAGCAGTTCTTC | CASSQGDYVYEQFF
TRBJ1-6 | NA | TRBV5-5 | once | TGTGCCAGCAGCTTCCGGGATCATAATTCACCCCTCCACTTT | CASSFRDHNSPLHF
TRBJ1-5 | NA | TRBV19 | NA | TGTGCCAGTAGAGGGGCGCTATATAGCAATCAGCCCCAGCATTTT | CASRGALYSNQPQHF
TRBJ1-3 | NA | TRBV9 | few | TGTGCCAGCAGCGTAGGGCCTCCATTCTCTGGAAACACCATATATTTT | CASSVGPPFSGNTIYF
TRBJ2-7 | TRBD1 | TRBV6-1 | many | TGTGCCAGCAGTGAATATGGACAGGGGACCTACGAGCAGTACTTC | CASSEYGQGTYEQYF
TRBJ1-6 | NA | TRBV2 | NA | TGTGCCAGCAGTGACAGAACGCATAATTCACCCCTCCACTTT | CASSDRTHNSPLHF
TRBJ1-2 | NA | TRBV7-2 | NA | TGTGCCAGCAGCTTAGCGACAGGCGCGGGCGGCTACACCTTC | CASSLATGAGGYTF
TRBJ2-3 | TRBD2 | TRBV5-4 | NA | TGTGCCAGCAGCTTGGACGCGGGGGGGAGCACAGATACGCAGTATTTT | CASSLDAGGSTDTQYF
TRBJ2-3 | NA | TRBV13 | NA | TGTGCCAGCAGCTCCGGCCGGTACAGGAGCACAGATACGCAGTATTTT | CASSSGRYRSTDTQYF
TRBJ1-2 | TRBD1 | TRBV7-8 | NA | TGTGCCAGCAGTCCTAGGCGGGACAGGGGTATTTTCTATGGCTACACCTTC | CASSPRRDRGIFYGYTF
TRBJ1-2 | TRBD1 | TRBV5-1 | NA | TGCGCCAGCTCTGAGGACAGGGTGGGCGGCTACACCTTC | CASSEDRVGGYTF
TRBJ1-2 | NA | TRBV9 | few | TGTGCCAGCAGCGTTCTGGGGGCTGGGTATGGCTACACCTTC | CASSVLGAGYGYTF
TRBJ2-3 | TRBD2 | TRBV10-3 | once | TGTGCCATCAGGCCTAGCGGGGGCCGAAGCACAGATACGCAGTATTTT | CAIRPSGGRSTDTQYF
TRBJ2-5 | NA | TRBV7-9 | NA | TGTGCCAGCACCCTCGTTGGCCGCGGAGGAGAGACCCAGTACTTC | CASTLVGRGGETQYF
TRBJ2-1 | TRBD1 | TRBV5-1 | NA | TGCGCCAGCAGCTACCACCGGGACAGGTCCTACAATGAGCAGTTCTTC | CASSYHRDRSYNEQFF
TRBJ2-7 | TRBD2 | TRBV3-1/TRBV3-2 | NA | TGTGCCAGCAGCCAAGATCGGCGACTAGCGGGGCGCGAGCAGTACTTC | CASSQDRRLAGREQYF
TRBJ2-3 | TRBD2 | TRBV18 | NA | TGTGCCAGCTCACCCCTAGCGGGGGGCTCTAGCACAGATACGCAGTATTTT | CASSPLAGGSSTDTQYF
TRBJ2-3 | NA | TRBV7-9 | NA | TGTGCCAGCAGTGCAATCGGCAGCGCGTTTACAGATACGCAGTATTTT | CASSAIGSAFTDTQYF
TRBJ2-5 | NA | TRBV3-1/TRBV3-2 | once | TGTGCCAGCCCTAAGAGCGCGCGCCCCGAGACCCAGTACTTC | CASPKSARPETQYF
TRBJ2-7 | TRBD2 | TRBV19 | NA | TGTGCCAGTAGGAGAACTAGCGGAAGCTCCTACGAGCAGTACTTC | CASRRTSGSSYEQYF